These T cell receptor beta chains were read from a single sample in a study of identical twins. TCRdb called the 5' RACE reads again in MiXCR, with one record for every CDR3 protein. The sample consists of 450,000 or so distinct CDR3 sequences, 12% to 15% of them appearing once. These data were also reused for a study on yellow fever vaccine responses in identical twins.

Sequencing used CD4+ T cells sorted from blood. Receptor source: a woman aged 18-35 years in good health. Both conserved end residues are part of each CDR3. Clone size is given for some rows only: seen once, a few or many times, or a class if the clone is expanded.

V gene,clone size,J gene,CDR3 protein
TRBV20-1,few,TRBJ2-3,CSAPQGADTQYF
TRBV20-1,few,TRBJ2-3,CSAALLWGGGTDTQYF
TRBV14,.,TRBJ2-1,CASSQVVRGRHNEQFF
TRBV2,many,TRBJ1-2,CASSGDSQLYGYTF
TRBV24-1,few,TRBJ2-3,CATSESDTQYF
TRBV7-2,.,TRBJ2-7,CASSLPAGEQYF
TRBV7-9,few,TRBJ2-1,CASGTSGPTSSYNEQFF
TRBV15,many,TRBJ2-1,CATGSGGNYNEQFF
TRBV18,few,TRBJ2-1,CASSPKSASYNEQFF
TRBV9,.,TRBJ2-6,CASSVVNRLLLGANVLTF
TRBV10-2,few,TRBJ2-7,CASSDAGETYEQYF
TRBV7-9,many,TRBJ2-2,CASSLRTDPGELFF
TRBV28,few,TRBJ1-2,CASLEPLGGGYTF
TRBV12-3/TRBV12-4,.,TRBJ2-1,CASSYHQGAAIQFF
TRBV14,few,TRBJ1-2,CASSQTLANYGYTF
TRBV12-3/TRBV12-4,many,TRBJ2-1,CASSSGTSVYNEQFF
TRBV5-1,few,TRBJ1-1,CASSTLDRPTEAFF
TRBV5-1,few,TRBJ2-2,CASSVRTGDTGELFF
TRBV11-3,few,TRBJ2-1,CASSLDMGQGSYNEQFF
TRBV7-9,many,TRBJ1-6,CASRGSGTLSTLHF
TRBV7-2,few,TRBJ2-3,CASSLGGGGPDTQYF
TRBV25-1,.,TRBJ2-5,CASSEGNDWKTQYF
TRBV3-1,few,TRBJ2-5,CASSPQRETQYF
TRBV20-1,.,TRBJ2-7,CSASQRPSEYEQYF
TRBV29-1,few,TRBJ2-1,CSVGVGGPGEQFF
TRBV7-3,.,TRBJ2-2,CASSDTGRGTGELFF
TRBV6-1,few,TRBJ2-6,CATRTGLGANVLTF
TRBV2,few,TRBJ1-3,CASIEGTGNTIYF
TRBV4-3,few,TRBJ2-7,CASSQGAAGKYEQYF
TRBV29-1,.,TRBJ2-1,CSVDGRDKRFF
TRBV5-1,many,TRBJ2-3,CASSLSGYTDTQYF
TRBV6-1,few,TRBJ1-5,CASRRKPGTVNQPQHF
TRBV5-1,few,TRBJ2-1,CASALAGAHEQFF
TRBV7-9,.,TRBJ2-5,CASSSPGLAGVVETQYF
TRBV20-1,many,TRBJ2-3,CSALTSGRTDTQYF
TRBV15,few,TRBJ2-3,CATSRGDSGPDTQYF
TRBV30,few,TRBJ2-5,CAWTTVPKETQYF
TRBV27,few,TRBJ1-5,CASSLGSTQPQHF
TRBV21-1,few,TRBJ2-7,CASRPAQTYEQYF
TRBV20-1,.,TRBJ1-6,CSARDRASPLHF